The 5 T cell receptor beta chains in this list originate from one sample, sequenced in a study of shared T cell receptors in the human thymus. Data came from immunoSEQ multiplex PCR; TCRdb stores just in-frame clones and leaves some out. The sample records roughly 560,000 clones, 70% to 80% being singletons. Another study also made use of these data, one on human thymus T cells.

Sequencing was carried out using thymocytes. Receptors originate from a boy less than two years old with a congenital heart defect.

The chain uses TRBV23-1 and TRBJ2-7, with D uncertain. TRBV23-1 is treated as an ORF (open reading frame) with a function not yet certain. This CDR3 has 11 amino acids. V shed 1 base and J shed 7 bases, with 5 bases lying between them. The CDR3 loop reads CASSQCHEQYF. CDR3 in DNA: TGCGCCAGCAGTCAATGTCATGAGCAGTACTTC.

The rearrangement uses TRBV9 and TRBJ2-1, with a tentative D call TRBD2 (6 bases). Germline-derived CDR1 and CDR2 are SGDLS and YYNGEE. This CDR3 is 16 amino acids long. Trimming pared 0 bases from V and 4 bases from J, leaving 14 bases between. The CDR3 here is CASSVVGGKGYNEQFF. CDR3 nucleotides: TGTGCCAGCAGCGTAGTCGGGGGAAAGGGTTACAATGAGCAGTTCTTC.

This clone was seen once. Compared with germline, one end of the junction differs, possibly owing to a read error. The chain uses TRBV5-6 and TRBJ2-6, with D unresolved. In germline, CDR1 is SGHDT, CDR2 YYEEEE. The CDR3 covers 16 residues. The CDR3 loop is CASRLVTESGANVLTF. The CDR3 region has the DNA TGTGCCAGCAGGTTGGTGACGGAGTCTGGGGCCAACGTCCTGACTTTC.

This chain uses TRBV4-1 with TRBJ2-1; 9 nucleotides agree with TRBD2. This CDR3 has 16 amino acids. Germline-derived CDR1 and CDR2 are MGHRA and YSYEKL. The ends lost 0 bases at V and 10 bases at J; junction bases unmatched: 10. CDR3: CASSQEWIAGAWEQFF. The CDR3 bases are TGCGCCAGCAGCCAAGAGTGGATAGCGGGAGCCTGGGAGCAGTTCTTC.

V is TRBV18 and J is TRBJ1-1, with D maybe TRBD1 (6 bases). CDR3 size: 12 residues. Germline V CDR1 and CDR2: KGHSH, LQKENI. V gave up 2 bases and J gave up 8 bases, with 9 bases separating them. The CDR3 region is CASSPNGTEAFF. CDR3 nucleotide sequence: TGTGCCAGCTCACCAAACGGGACAGAAGCTTTCTTT.